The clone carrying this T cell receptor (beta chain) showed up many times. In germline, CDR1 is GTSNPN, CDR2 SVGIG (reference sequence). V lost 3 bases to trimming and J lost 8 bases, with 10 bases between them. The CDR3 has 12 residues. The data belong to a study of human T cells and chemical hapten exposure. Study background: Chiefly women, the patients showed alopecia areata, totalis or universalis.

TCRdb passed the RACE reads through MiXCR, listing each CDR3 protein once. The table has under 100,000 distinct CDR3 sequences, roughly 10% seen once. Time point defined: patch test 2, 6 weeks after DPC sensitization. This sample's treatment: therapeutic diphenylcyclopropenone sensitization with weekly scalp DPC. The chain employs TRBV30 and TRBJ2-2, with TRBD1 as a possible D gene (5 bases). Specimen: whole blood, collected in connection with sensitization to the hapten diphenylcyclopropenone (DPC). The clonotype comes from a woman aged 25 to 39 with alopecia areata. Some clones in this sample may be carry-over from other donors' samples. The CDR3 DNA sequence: TGTGCCTGGAGGCCTCAGGGTGGGGAGCTGTTTTTT. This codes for CAWRPQGGELFF. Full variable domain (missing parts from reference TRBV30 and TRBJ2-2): SQTIHQWPATLVQPVGSPLSLECTVEGTSNPNLYWYRQAAGRGLQLLFYSVGIGQISSEVPQNLSASRPQDRQFILSSKKLLLSDSGFYLCAWRPQGGELFFGEGSRLTVL.